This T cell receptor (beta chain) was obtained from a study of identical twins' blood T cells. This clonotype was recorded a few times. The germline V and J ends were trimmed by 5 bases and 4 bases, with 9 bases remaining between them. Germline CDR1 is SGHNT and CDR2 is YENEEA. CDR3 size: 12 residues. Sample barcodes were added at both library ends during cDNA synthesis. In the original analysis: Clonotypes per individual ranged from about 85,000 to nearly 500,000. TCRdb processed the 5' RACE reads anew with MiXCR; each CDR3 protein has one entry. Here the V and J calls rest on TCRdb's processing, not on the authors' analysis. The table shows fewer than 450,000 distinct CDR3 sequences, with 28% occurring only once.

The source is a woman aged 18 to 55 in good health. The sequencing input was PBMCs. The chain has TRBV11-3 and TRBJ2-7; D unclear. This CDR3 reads CASSLQEYEQYF. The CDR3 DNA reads TGTGCCAGCAGCCTCCAGGAATACGAGCAGTACTTC.